The rows below give T cell receptor beta chains drawn from one sample of a study of blood T cell repertoires in COVID-19. Assay: immunoSEQ multiplex PCR; the TCRdb copy retains only in-frame clones and omits some. The table has over 70,000 clones, around 84% seen once; the top ten hold approximately 11%. The sequenced sample consisted of peripheral blood. These receptors were obtained from a man in his sixties with COVID-19, enrolled during active disease. CDR3s include the opening cysteine and the closing phenylalanine or tryptophan.

V gene	J gene	CDR3 protein
TRBV10-1	TRBJ2-5	CASSDSGRAGETQYF
TRBV19	TRBJ2-2	CASSPHPRGGLFF
TRBV3-1/TRBV3-2	TRBJ2-3	CASSPRSSTSTDTQYF
TRBV12-3/TRBV12-4	TRBJ2-7	CASRPTTGGQQYF
TRBV5-4	TRBJ1-1	CASSFPGTGGINTEAFF
TRBV6-5	TRBJ1-1	CASSYSGGYTEAFF
TRBV9	TRBJ1-1	CASSAGTVNTEAFF
TRBV5-4	TRBJ1-2	CASSQDRGDYGYTF
TRBV6-1	TRBJ2-1	CASSEDRTSVVSSYNEQFF
TRBV30	TRBJ2-7	CAWSPGGGMMNF
TRBV3-1/TRBV3-2	TRBJ1-1	CASSQDVSGQGGTEAFF
TRBV3-1/TRBV3-2	TRBJ1-2	CASSQGSPRDGYTF
TRBV7-3	TRBJ2-1	CASSTHPHDTAYNEQFF
TRBV11-2	TRBJ1-2	CASSPNTRGEYGYTF
TRBV10-3	TRBJ2-3	CAISEEAGGSDTQYF
TRBV5-3	TRBJ2-2	CARSRGTVNTGELFF
TRBV7-9	TRBJ1-5	CASSYDRAGNQPQHF
TRBV19	TRBJ2-7	CASSIGGGTYEQYF
TRBV6-2/TRBV6-3	TRBJ1-1	CASSSTPDRDTEAFF
TRBV27	TRBJ1-5	CASSSADRGNQPQHF
TRBV2	TRBJ1-2	CASSDRGVSYGYTF
TRBV6-6	TRBJ2-5	CASLRAGEETQYF
TRBV13	TRBJ1-4	CASSLRQGDEKLFF
TRBV6-2/TRBV6-3	TRBJ1-5	CASSYGGGFYSNQPQHF
TRBV7-2	TRBJ2-4	CASSLDWGDIQYF
TRBV3-1/TRBV3-2	TRBJ1-2	CASSQRRARLGYTF
TRBV2	TRBJ1-2	CASKSRDTTNYGYTF
TRBV5-1	TRBJ2-3	CASSDTRAGGTDTQYF
TRBV6-6	TRBJ1-2	CASSSFGQRIPYGYTF
TRBV9	TRBJ2-1	CASSVDGSGSYNEQFF
TRBV2	TRBJ1-5	CASSTGYSNQPQHF
TRBV11-2	TRBJ2-5	CASSDGLREDGETQYF
TRBV28	TRBJ1-6	CASSLGQYNSPLHF
TRBV7-9	TRBJ1-2	CASSGMRGKLDGYTF
TRBV18	TRBJ1-1	CASSLQGMWTEAFF
TRBV6-5	TRBJ1-6	CASSQGSSYNSPLHF
TRBV3-1/TRBV3-2	TRBJ1-1	CASSPDRGWMNTEAFF
TRBV5-1	TRBJ2-7	CASSTRTGVNEQYF
TRBV2	TRBJ2-1	CASRPGLAGVNYNEQFF
TRBV6-5	TRBJ1-5	CASRGPGGYQPQHF
TRBV3-1/TRBV3-2	TRBJ2-7	CASRATSETYEQYF
TRBV5-1	TRBJ1-2	CASSRTGGDYGYTF
TRBV11-3	TRBJ2-1	CASSLGGGDSYNEQFF
TRBV11-2	TRBJ2-3	CASSLVAASTDTQYF
TRBV5-1	TRBJ1-1	CASSLDAGLNTEAFF
TRBV10-2	TRBJ2-1	CASSRLYNEQFF
TRBV9	TRBJ1-3	CASSERGSGNTIYF
TRBV12-5	TRBJ2-5	CASGSTAAGETQYF
TRBV5-1	TRBJ2-5	CASSLGGGPETQYF
TRBV9	TRBJ2-1	CASSGLGDTEQFF
TRBV10-3	TRBJ2-5	CATRAGTGLAEETQYF
TRBV25-1	TRBJ2-1	CASSDGREAYNEQFF
TRBV5-1	TRBJ1-2	CASSSQGALQNGYTF
TRBV5-1	TRBJ2-3	CASSLAGRGDTDTQYF
TRBV6-1	TRBJ1-4	CASSDLGQGSTNEKLFF
TRBV27	TRBJ2-1	CASKMAGIYNEQFF
TRBV6-1	TRBJ1-2	CASSLPGTGTGGYTF
TRBV20-1	TRBJ2-7	CSAATGYEQYF
TRBV6-2/TRBV6-3	TRBJ2-5	CASSYMRGQAEETQYF
TRBV5-5	TRBJ2-5	CASSLAWTEETQYF